In its sample, the clone carrying this T cell receptor beta chain ranks as medium-sized (0.01 to 0.1%). Its antigen is currently unknown. Since it is a stray read in a library aimed at alpha chains, this beta chain has a size that is not meaningful. These data are taken from a study of spatial heterogeneity in lung cancer. Study-level findings and limits: Counts that tracked tumor mutation counts were those of expanded intratumoral alpha and beta TCRs.

A distinct unique molecular identifier was carried by each TCR cDNA molecule. TCRdb fed the 5' RACE reads into MiXCR, producing one record per CDR3 protein. In the table there are about 7,800 distinct CDR3 sequences, under 10% of which are singletons. The ends were cut back, 8 bases at V and 1 base at J, with 14 bases in the middle. The CDR3 is 14 residues long. Germline V gene lookup returns CDR1 MNHEY and CDR2 SVGEGT. The sample's time point: sample taken at primary tumor resection. The donors were approximately 70 patients with non-small cell lung cancer that was early-stage and untreated. Researchers sequenced whole RNA taken from tumor, nontumor lung or frozen PBMC without sorting.

This receptor was obtained from a male donor with early-stage non-small cell lung cancer. The V call is TRBV6-2 or TRBV6-3, the J call TRBJ1-1; maybe TRBD1 (6 bases). The source material was lung tumor tissue, sampled at surgery. The CDR3 nucleotides read TGTGCCAGCCCAACCGGGGGGGCGAACACTGAAGCTTTCTTT. Translating it yields CASPTGGANTEAFF.